What follows are 8 T cell receptor beta chains derived from one specimen sequenced in a study of blood T cell repertoires in COVID-19. Sequencing used immunoSEQ multiplex PCR; TCRdb keeps in-frame clones, though not all of them. This table has roughly 60,000 clones, about four fifths appearing once. Sequencing used peripheral blood. These receptors all stem from a human donor in a cohort sampled during active COVID-19.

The V and J genes are TRBV5-1 and TRBJ1-3; 8 bases map to TRBD1. J gave up 1 base and V 3 bases, and 6 bases lay outside the gene matches. From germline, CDR1 is SGHRS and CDR2 YFSETQ. This CDR3 spans 16 amino acids. The CDR3 DNA follows: TGCGCCAGCAGCTCAGGGGGCGCGGAATCTGGAAACACCATATATTTT. Translating it yields CASSSGGAESGNTIYF.

The CDR3 DNA reads TGTGCCATTCTCTCCGGGACAGAAAAAAGGCTGTTTTTT. Amino acids: CAILSGTEKRLFF. The chain joins TRBV6-5 to TRBJ1-4; 7 nucleotides line up with TRBD1. The V segment lost 10 bases and the J segment 14 bases; nucleotides outside the gene matches: 16. The CDR3 is 13 residues long. Looked up from germline, CDR1 is MNHEY and CDR2 is SVGAGI.

The chain joins TRBV6-5 to TRBJ1-2, with 7 bases lining up with TRBD1. Germline CDR1 is MNHEY and CDR2 is SVGAGI. Trimming cost V 10 bases and J 3 bases; bases outside gene matches: 8. The CDR3 is 13 amino acids. The CDR3 DNA sequence: TGTGCCACCCACCGACAGGGAGACTATGGCTACACCTTC. Amino acids: CATHRQGDYGYTF.

The rearrangement joins TRBV2 to TRBJ2-1; D is possibly TRBD2 (6 bases). This CDR3 has 15 residues. From germline, CDR1 is SNHLY and CDR2 FYNNEI. V lost 6 bases and J 2 bases, leaving 14 bases between the germline ends. The CDR3 nucleotides read TGTGCCAGCAGATTAGCGGAGGCCACCTACAATGAGCAGTTCTTC. Translating it yields CASRLAEATYNEQFF.

For this clone: Other DNA sequences within the sample encode an identical CDR3. The rearrangement links TRBV20-1 to TRBJ1-2; no definite D call. The V end was cut by 1 base, the J end by 5 bases, with 2 bases between. CDR1 and CDR2 (germline): DFQATT, SNEGSKA (reference sequence). This CDR3 comprises 10 residues. In nucleotides, the CDR3 is TGCAGTGCTAGAGCATATGGCTACACCTTC. Its translation: CSARAYGYTF.

This clone was seen more than once but under ten times. The V call is TRBV5-1, the J call TRBJ1-6; TRBD1 aligns across 7 bases. The ends lost 3 bases at V and 9 bases at J; junction bases unmatched: 9. Germline V lookup: CDR1 SGHRS, CDR2 YFSETQ. The CDR3 length is 15 residues. The CDR3 DNA reads as TGCGCCAGCAGCTACATGACAGGGAGTGGTTCACCCCTCCACTTT. Its protein product is CASSYMTGSGSPLHF.

This clone has a handful of counts. V usage is TRBV18 and J usage is TRBJ1-1, with TRBD1 identical over 8 bases. From germline, CDR1 is KGHSH and CDR2 LQKENI. The J segment lost 1 base and the V segment lost 4 bases, leaving 8 bases of the junction unmatched. There are 16 residues in the CDR3. The DNA for the CDR3 is TGTGCCAGCTCACGAGCTCTGACAGGGGAGAACACTGAAGCTTTCTTT. Encoded protein: CASSRALTGENTEAFF.

The chain uses TRBV5-4 and TRBJ1-1, with D possibly being TRBD1 (5 bases). The CDR3 consists of 14 residues. CDR1 is SGHNT, CDR2 YYREEE, per germline (reference sequence). The V end lost 2 bases, the J end lost 12 bases, and 20 bases lay between the germline ends. CDR3 amino acids: CASSLSLQQGKTFF. The CDR3 DNA sequence: TGTGCCAGCAGCTTAAGCCTACAGCAGGGTAAGACTTTCTTT.